One and the same sample provided the 14 T cell receptor beta chains below, sequenced in a study of vaccination effects on CD4 cells after COVID-19. No antigen is known for these receptors. The table came from immunoSEQ multiplex PCR; TCRdb's copy has only in-frame clones and leaves some out. The repertoire holds just over 55,000 clones, with about 81% as singletons. The culture ran for 10 days before CD4+ T cells were isolated. Subjects were given two BNT162b2 or mRNA-1273 vaccine doses. This specimen was CD4+ T cells from PBMCs cultured without peptide, taken after COVID-19 vaccination. The receptors here all came from a human donor who received a COVID-19 vaccine.

The rearrangement uses TRBV7-9 and TRBJ2-5; D gene ambiguous. CDR3 size: 16 residues. Germline CDR1 is SEHNR and CDR2 is FQNEAQ (reference sequence). V gave up 8 bases and J gave up 0 bases, with 19 bases separating them. The CDR3 sequence: CASSPPAVGNQETQYF. The CDR3 nucleotides are TGTGCCAGCTCTCCCCCCGCAGTAGGGAACCAAGAGACCCAGTACTTC.

V gene TRBV4-2 combines with J gene TRBJ2-6, with 7 bases matching TRBD2. The V segment lost 1 base and the J segment 2 bases; nucleotides outside the gene matches: 5. This CDR3 contains 17 residues. CDR1 LGHNA and CDR2 YNFKEQ come from the germline V gene. The CDR3: CASSQVGGSTGANVLTF. CDR3 DNA sequence: TGTGCCAGCAGCCAAGTCGGCGGGAGTACTGGGGCCAACGTCCTGACTTTC.

V is TRBV11-2 and J is TRBJ2-3, with 9 bases that match TRBD2. Per germline, CDR1 SGHAT and CDR2 FQNNGV. The CDR3 is 15 residues long. With 10 bases clipped from V and 6 bases from J, the junction kept 14 bases outside the gene matches. DNA of the CDR3: TGTGCCACATCCGACCCGCGGGGGGGCGGGGATACGCAGTATTTT. Encoded protein: CATSDPRGGGDTQYF. The full variable domain, completed using reference TRBV11-2 and TRBJ2-3, is EAGVAQSPRYKIIEKRQSVAFWCNPISGHATLYWYQQILGQGPKLLIQFQNNGVVDDSQLPKDRFSAERLKGVDSTLKIQPAKLEDSAVYLCATSDPRGGGDTQYFGPGTRLTVL.

This clone turned up a few times. The chain recombines TRBV7-3 with TRBJ2-3, with D maybe TRBD2 (5 bases). CDR1 and CDR2 from the germline V gene are SGHTA and FQGTGA. The V gene lost 5 bases and the J gene lost 6 bases, with 9 bases spanning the gap. This CDR3 has 12 amino acids. CDR3 sequence reads: CASSPSGDTQYF. The CDR3 bases are TGTGCCAGCAGCCCCTCGGGGGATACGCAGTATTTT.

The CDR3 protein is CASSLVGGQINYEQYF. As DNA, the CDR3 is TGTGCCAGCAGCTTAGTTGGTGGACAGATTAATTACGAGCAGTACTTC. The rearrangement links TRBV7-8 to TRBJ2-7; TRBD1 is a possible D gene (6 bases). Germline CDR1 SGHVS, CDR2 FQNEAQ. V was shortened by 1 base and J by 4 bases, with 17 bases between the two germline ends. The CDR3 covers 16 residues.

In this sample, this clone turned up once. The chain is built from TRBV11-2 and TRBJ1-1; TRBD1 is a possible D gene (6 bases). The V and J ends lost 0 bases and 1 base respectively, with 12 bases between them. CDR1 SGHAT and CDR2 FQNNGV come from the germline V gene. The CDR3 spans 16 residues. Here the CDR3 reads CASSLEWGAKNTEAFF. Written as DNA, the CDR3 is TGTGCCAGCAGCTTAGAGTGGGGGGCAAAGAACACTGAAGCTTTCTTT.

The chain links TRBV3-1 (or the pseudogene TRBV3-2) to TRBJ2-7; 11 nucleotides agree with TRBD1. Germline trimming cut 2 bases from V and 2 bases from J; bases unmatched to any gene: 2. This CDR3 has 15 amino acids. Germline CDR1 LGHDT, CDR2 YNNKEL (reference sequence). The CDR3 sequence is CASSQTDRGPYEQYF. The CDR3 DNA follows: TGTGCCAGCAGCCAAACGGACAGGGGGCCCTACGAGCAGTACTTC.

The gene calls are TRBV4-2 and TRBJ2-7; D is possibly TRBD2 (5 bases). Germline-derived CDR1 and CDR2 are LGHNA and YNFKEQ. V dropped 0 bases and J dropped 6 bases, with 9 bases sitting between them. CDR3 length equals 13 residues. CDR3 DNA: TGTGCCAGCAGCCAAGAGTTCGAGGGCGAGCAGTACTTC. Translating it yields CASSQEFEGEQYF.

In its sample, this clone was seen once. The chain has TRBV7-2 and TRBJ2-3, with 9 bases matching TRBD1. Germline lookup yields CDR1 SGHTA and CDR2 FQGNSA. The length of the CDR3 is 17 residues. J was trimmed by 0 bases and V by 5 bases; bases with no gene match: 9. CDR3 coding DNA: TGTGCCAGCAGCCTCCGGGACAGGGTGTCTAGCACAGATACGCAGTATTTT. Translating gives CASSLRDRVSSTDTQYF.

This clone was found a few times. This chain connects TRBV3-1 (or the pseudogene TRBV3-2) to TRBJ1-5; a weak D match, TRBD1 (5 bases). The V and J ends lost 4 bases and 7 bases respectively, with 26 bases between them. Germline V gene lookup returns CDR1 LGHDT and CDR2 YNNKEL (reference sequence). The CDR3 consists of 18 residues. The CDR3 sequence: CASSPGYGADPLGQPQHF. DNA of the CDR3: TGTGCCAGCAGCCCGGGGTATGGGGCAGACCCCTTAGGGCAGCCCCAGCATTTT.

This clone was recorded once. This chain joins TRBV30 and TRBJ1-5; D may be TRBD1 (6 bases). From germline, CDR1 is GTSNPN and CDR2 SVGIG (reference sequence). The CDR3 is made up of 15 amino acids. V lost 5 bases, J lost 10 bases, and 24 bases lay in between. Here the CDR3 DNA reads TGTGCCTGGTCGAAGGGTGGGGGGGCATCGCATCCCCAGCATTTT. Its translation is CAWSKGGGASHPQHF.

This chain uses TRBV30 with TRBJ2-7; no clear D gene. The CDR3 consists of 12 residues. V was clipped by 4 bases and J by 3 bases, with 10 bases between them. Germline loops: CDR1 GTSNPN, CDR2 SVGIG (reference sequence). The chain's CDR3 is CAWTINSYEQYF. The CDR3 DNA reads TGTGCCTGGACCATAAACAGCTACGAGCAGTACTTC.

The chain couples TRBV7-2 to TRBJ2-1; 9 bases are a match to TRBD2. Germline assignment: CDR1 SGHTA and CDR2 FQGNSA. This CDR3 has 14 amino acids. J lost 10 bases, V lost 5 bases, and 9 bases had no gene match. In nucleotides, the CDR3 is TGTGCCAGCAGCCCGCGGGGGGGCCTTGAGGAGCAGTTCTTC. Protein product: CASSPRGGLEEQFF.

This chain uses TRBV16 with TRBJ1-2; D perhaps matches TRBD1 (5 bases). Germline CDR1 and CDR2: KGHSY and FQNENV. This CDR3 contains 14 residues. The V and J ends lost 5 bases and 5 bases respectively, with 15 bases between them. CDR3 DNA: TGTGCCAGCAGCGTTGACAGCCCGCGGTATGGCTACACCTTC. This encodes CASSVDSPRYGYTF.